A single sample is the source of the 7 T cell receptor beta chains below, sequenced in a study of shared clonotypes between healthy human individuals (TCRdb year 2020). Library method: the immunoSEQ multiplex PCR assay. Drawn from immuneACCESS, this table holds only the in-frame rearrangements with V and J called that TCRdb kept. Clones are partly lost; checked studies trace under half to an unresolved V gene and leave the rest unexplained. The sample yields 1 million to 1.2 million clones; 70% to 80% were counted once. Jointly, the top ten make up about 0.94% of the sample. The sample was memory CD4+ T cells from PBMCs. The cell subset or site label corresponds to: CD45RA-negative fraction. These TCRs come from a man between 18 and 35 years old in good health. Some clones in this sample may be carry-over from other donors' samples.

The J gene is TRBJ2-2, the V gene TRBV13; D remains ambiguous. V dropped 7 bases and J dropped 6 bases, with 12 bases sitting between them. The CDR3 loop spans 13 amino acids. CDR1 and CDR2 from the germline V gene are PRHDT and FYEKMQ (reference sequence). Here the CDR3 DNA reads TGTGCCAGCACCCTCAACGCCCCCGGGGAGCTGTTTTTT. This codes for CASTLNAPGELFF. The full variable domain, rest sourced from reference TRBV13 and TRBJ2-2, is AAGVIQSPRHLIKEKRETATLKCYPIPRHDTVYWYQQGPGQDPQFLISFYEKMQSDKGSIPDRFSAQQFSDYHSELNMSSLELGDSALYFCASTLNAPGELFFGEGSRLTVL.

This clone was seen once. The V gene is TRBV5-1, the J gene TRBJ2-7, with TRBD2 identical over 10 bases. The V and J ends lost 4 bases and 4 bases, in that order; junction bases with no gene match: 5. The CDR3 extends over 14 amino acids. The germline V gene encodes CDR1 SGHRS and CDR2 YFSETQ. CDR3 region: CASSDPSGSYEQYF. CDR3 nucleotide sequence: TGCGCCAGCAGCGACCCTAGCGGGAGTTACGAGCAGTACTTC.

The chain carries TRBV2 and TRBJ2-2; no clear D gene. V was cut by 2 bases and J by 1 base, with 5 bases left in between. The CDR3 consists of 14 residues. Germline V gives CDR1 SNHLY, CDR2 FYNNEI. CDR3 sequence: CASSERQNTGELFF. CDR3 coding DNA: TGTGCCAGCAGTGAAAGACAGAACACCGGGGAGCTGTTTTTT.

The V and J genes are TRBV7-3 and TRBJ2-3; no clear D. Germline V gene sequence: CDR1 SGHTA, CDR2 FQGTGA. CDR3 length: 12 residues. Deletions cut 5 bases from V and 4 bases from J, with 7 bases between. CDR3 DNA sequence: TGTGCCAGCAGCCGACCCTCAGATACGCAGTATTTT. This codes for CASSRPSDTQYF.

This rearrangement joins TRBV28 to TRBJ1-3, with D maybe TRBD1 (6 bases). The V end was cut by 1 base, the J end by 2 bases, with 12 bases between. CDR1 is MDHEN, CDR2 SYDVKM, per germline. The CDR3 sequence is 16 residues long. CDR3 nucleotides: TGTGCCAGCAGTTTATCGGCCAGGGGAGCTGGAAACACCATATATTTT. This translates into CASSLSARGAGNTIYF. Together with reference TRBV28 and TRBJ1-3, the CDR3 gives the full variable domain: DVKVTQSSRYLVKRTGEKVFLECVQDMDHENMFWYRQDPGLGLRLIYFSYDVKMKEKGDIPEGYSVSREKKERFSLILESASTNQTSMYLCASSLSARGAGNTIYFGEGSWLTVV.

This clone was seen more than once but under ten times. This chain links TRBV2 with TRBJ1-2; D call uncertain. This CDR3 is built from 13 residues. The germline V and J ends were trimmed by 3 bases and 4 bases, with 9 bases remaining between them. CDR1 SNHLY and CDR2 FYNNEI come from the germline V gene. The CDR3 loop reads CASSESMFYGYTF. CDR3 bases: TGTGCCAGCAGTGAGAGTATGTTCTATGGCTACACCTTC.

V gene TRBV4-1 combines with J gene TRBJ1-2, with TRBD1 as a possible D gene (5 bases). CDR1 is MGHRA, CDR2 YSYEKL, per germline. This CDR3 spans 15 amino acids. Trimming pared 0 bases from V and 8 bases from J, leaving 16 bases between. CDR3 protein: CASSQEWGTNRGYTF. The CDR3 DNA reads TGCGCCAGCAGCCAAGAGTGGGGGACCAATAGAGGCTACACCTTC.